This T cell receptor (beta chain) was observed in a study of T-cell reconstitution after alpha-beta-depleted transplantation in children. Molecular barcoding with unique molecular identifiers was used for the TCRbeta library. TCRdb redid the calling of the PCR reads with MiXCR, one entry per CDR3 protein. The data contain around 64,000 distinct CDR3 sequences, 11% of them singletons. Study-wide findings and caveats: Reportedly, alpha-beta T cells present about two months post-transplant originated from several hundred expanded clones of graft origin. After transplant, high TCRbeta diversity at day 60 in some patients arose from surviving recipient T cells and thymic progenitors.

There are many counts of this clonotype. The antigen remains undetermined. This CDR3 spans 13 amino acids. Trimming left V 10 bases short and J 7 bases short, with 17 bases between. Germline lookup yields CDR1 MNHEY and CDR2 SVGEGT. This rearrangement joins TRBV6-2 or TRBV6-3 to TRBJ1-5; D is perhaps TRBD1 (5 bases). The sample was PBMCs, taken before TCRalphabeta/CD19-depleted stem cell transplant. The sequence was obtained from a boy between 10 and 17 years old with acute myeloid leukemia, due to receive a stem cell transplant. CDR3 in DNA: TGTGCCACCACAAGTGGGGCCTGGCAGCCCCAGCATTTT. It translates to CATTSGAWQPQHF.